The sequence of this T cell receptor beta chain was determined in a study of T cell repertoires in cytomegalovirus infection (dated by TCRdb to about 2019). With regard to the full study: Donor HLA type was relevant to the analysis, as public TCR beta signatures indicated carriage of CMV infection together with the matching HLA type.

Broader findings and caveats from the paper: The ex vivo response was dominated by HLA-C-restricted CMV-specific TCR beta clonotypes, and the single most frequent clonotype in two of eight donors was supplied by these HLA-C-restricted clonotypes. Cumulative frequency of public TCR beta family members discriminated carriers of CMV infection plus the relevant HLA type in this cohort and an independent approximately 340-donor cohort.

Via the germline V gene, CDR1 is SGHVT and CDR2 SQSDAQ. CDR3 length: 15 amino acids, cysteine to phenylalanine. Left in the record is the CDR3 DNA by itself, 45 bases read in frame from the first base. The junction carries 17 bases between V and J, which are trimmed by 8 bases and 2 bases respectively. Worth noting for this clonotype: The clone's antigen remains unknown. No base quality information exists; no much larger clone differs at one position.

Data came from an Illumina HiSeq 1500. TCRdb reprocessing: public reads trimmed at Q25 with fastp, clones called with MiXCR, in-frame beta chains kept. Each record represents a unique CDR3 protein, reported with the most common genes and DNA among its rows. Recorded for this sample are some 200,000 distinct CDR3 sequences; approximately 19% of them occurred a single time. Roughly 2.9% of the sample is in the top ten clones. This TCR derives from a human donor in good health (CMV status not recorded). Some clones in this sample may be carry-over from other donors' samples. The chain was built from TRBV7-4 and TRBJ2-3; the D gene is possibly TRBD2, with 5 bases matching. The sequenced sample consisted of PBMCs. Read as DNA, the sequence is TGTGCCAGCTGCTCTCTTCGGGATCCCACAGATACGCAGTATTTT. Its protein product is CASCSLRDPTDTQYF.